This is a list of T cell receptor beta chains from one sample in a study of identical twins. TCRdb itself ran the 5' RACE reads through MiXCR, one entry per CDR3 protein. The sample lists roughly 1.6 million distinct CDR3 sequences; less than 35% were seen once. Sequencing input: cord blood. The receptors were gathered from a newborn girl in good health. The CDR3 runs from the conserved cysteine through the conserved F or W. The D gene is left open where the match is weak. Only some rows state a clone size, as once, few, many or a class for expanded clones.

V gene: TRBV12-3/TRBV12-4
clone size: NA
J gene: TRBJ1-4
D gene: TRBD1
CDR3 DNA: TGTGCCAGCAGCCCGGGACAGGTTGCAACTAATGAAAAACTGTTTTTT
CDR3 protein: CASSPGQVATNEKLFF

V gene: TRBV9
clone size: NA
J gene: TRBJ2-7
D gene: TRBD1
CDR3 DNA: TGTGCCAGCAGCCCTGGAGGGACAGGGGGCTTCGAGCAGTACTTC
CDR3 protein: CASSPGGTGGFEQYF

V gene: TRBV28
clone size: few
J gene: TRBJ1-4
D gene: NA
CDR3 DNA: TGTGCCAGCAGTTGGGAAACAGAGAATGAAAAACTGTTTTTT
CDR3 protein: CASSWETENEKLFF

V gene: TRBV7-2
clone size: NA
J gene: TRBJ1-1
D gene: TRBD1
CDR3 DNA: TGTGCCAGCTGGGAGGGACAGGGGAGGAACACTGAAGCTTTCTTT
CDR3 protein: CASWEGQGRNTEAFF

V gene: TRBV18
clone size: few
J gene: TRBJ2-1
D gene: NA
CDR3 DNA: TGTGCCAGCTCACCACCCCTGGGCGGAAGCTCCTACAATGAGCAGTTCTTC
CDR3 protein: CASSPPLGGSSYNEQFF

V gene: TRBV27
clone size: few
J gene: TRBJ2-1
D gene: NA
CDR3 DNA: TGTGCCAGCAGTTTCCGACTGCGGGGTACCCACAATGAGCAGTTCTTC
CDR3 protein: CASSFRLRGTHNEQFF

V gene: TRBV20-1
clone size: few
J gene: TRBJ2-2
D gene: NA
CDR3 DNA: TGCAGTGCTAAATGGGGGAGCTCCGGGGAGCTGTTTTTT
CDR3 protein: CSAKWGSSGELFF

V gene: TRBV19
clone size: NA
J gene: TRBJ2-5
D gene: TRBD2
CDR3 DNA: TGTGCCAGTAGTTCGGCTAGCGGTTTAAGGACCCAGTACTTC
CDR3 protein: CASSSASGLRTQYF

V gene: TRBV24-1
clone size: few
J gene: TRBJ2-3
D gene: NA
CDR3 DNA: TGTGCCACCGGCGGAGGGGTCACAGATACGCAGTATTTT
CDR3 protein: CATGGGVTDTQYF

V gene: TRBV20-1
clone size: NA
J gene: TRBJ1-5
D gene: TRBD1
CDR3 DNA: TGCAGTGCTATACCGGGACAGGGCAATCAGCCCCAGCATTTT
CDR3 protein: CSAIPGQGNQPQHF

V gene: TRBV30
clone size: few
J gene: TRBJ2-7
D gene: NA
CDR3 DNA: TGTGCCTGGAGTTCGGCAGGGAGGTTCTACGAGCAGTACTTC
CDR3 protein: CAWSSAGRFYEQYF

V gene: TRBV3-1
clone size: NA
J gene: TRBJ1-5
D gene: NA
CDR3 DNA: TGTGCCAGCAGCCCGGGGAGGGTCCAGCCCCAGCATTTT
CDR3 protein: CASSPGRVQPQHF

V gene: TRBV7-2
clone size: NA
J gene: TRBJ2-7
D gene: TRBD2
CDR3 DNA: TGTGCCAGCAGCTTGTCTATAGCGGGGGCCTCCTACGAGCAGTACTTC
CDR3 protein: CASSLSIAGASYEQYF

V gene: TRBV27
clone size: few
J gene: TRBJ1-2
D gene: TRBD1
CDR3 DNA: TGTGCCAGCAGGACCACAGGGGGTGGGGGCTACACCTTC
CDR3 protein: CASRTTGGGGYTF

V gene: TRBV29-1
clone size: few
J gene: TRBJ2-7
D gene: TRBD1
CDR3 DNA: TGCAGCGGAAGGACAGGGCCTACCTACGAGCAGTACTTC
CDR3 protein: CSGRTGPTYEQYF

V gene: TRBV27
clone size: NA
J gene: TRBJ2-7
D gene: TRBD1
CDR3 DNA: TGTGCCAGCAGTTATCCCCCGACAGGGTACAATGAGCAGTACTTC
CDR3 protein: CASSYPPTGYNEQYF

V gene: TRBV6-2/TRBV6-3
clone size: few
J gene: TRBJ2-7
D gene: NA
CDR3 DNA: TGTGCCAGCAGTTCGTCCGTCCGAGGGTACGAGCAGTACTTC
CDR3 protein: CASSSSVRGYEQYF

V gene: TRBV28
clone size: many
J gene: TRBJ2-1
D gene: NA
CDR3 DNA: TGCGCCAGCAGCTTGATGGGTGAGCAGTTCTTC
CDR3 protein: CASSLMGEQFF

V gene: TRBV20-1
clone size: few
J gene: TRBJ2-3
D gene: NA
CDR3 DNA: TGCAGTGCTTGCCGGGACACAGATACGCAGTATTTT
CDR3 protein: CSACRDTDTQYF

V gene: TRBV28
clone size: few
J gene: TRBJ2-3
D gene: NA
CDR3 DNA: TGTGCCAGCAGTTTCCTGGACCGAAGCACAGATACGCAGTATTTT
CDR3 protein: CASSFLDRSTDTQYF

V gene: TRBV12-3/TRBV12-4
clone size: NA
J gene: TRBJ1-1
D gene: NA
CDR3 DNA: TGTGCCAGCAGCACCCAAACAGGGAACACTGAAGCTTTCTTT
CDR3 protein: CASSTQTGNTEAFF

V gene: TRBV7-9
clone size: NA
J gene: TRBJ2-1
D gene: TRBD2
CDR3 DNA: TGTGCCAGCAGCCCATGGACTAGTAAGGAGACCCAGTTCTTC
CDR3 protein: CASSPWTSKETQFF

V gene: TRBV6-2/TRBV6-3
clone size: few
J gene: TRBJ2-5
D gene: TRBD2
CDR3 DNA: TGTGCCAGCTGGGGGTCCGGGACTAGCAACCAAGAGACCCAGTACTTC
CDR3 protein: CASWGSGTSNQETQYF

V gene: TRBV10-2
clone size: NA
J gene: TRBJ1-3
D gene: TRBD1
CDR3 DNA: TGCGCCAGCAGTGAGTGGACAGGGGGAAACACCATATATTTT
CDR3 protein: CASSEWTGGNTIYF

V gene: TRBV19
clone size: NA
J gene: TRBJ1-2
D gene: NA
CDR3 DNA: TGTGCCAGTAGTTTCAAACAGGGATTCGGCTACACCTTC
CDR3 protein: CASSFKQGFGYTF

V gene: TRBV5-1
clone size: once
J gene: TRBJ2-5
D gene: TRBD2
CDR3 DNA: TGCGCCAGCAGCTTGGGGGGACTAGCGGGGAGAGAGACCCAGTACTTC
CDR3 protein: CASSLGGLAGRETQYF

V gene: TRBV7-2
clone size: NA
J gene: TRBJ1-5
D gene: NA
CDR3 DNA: TGTGCCAGCAGCTTAGTGCGGAGCGTCAATCAGCCCCAGCATTTT
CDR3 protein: CASSLVRSVNQPQHF

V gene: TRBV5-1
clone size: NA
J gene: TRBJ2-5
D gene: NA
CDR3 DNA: TGCGCCAGCAACACGGGACGGATTCAAGAGACCCAGTACTTC
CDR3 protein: CASNTGRIQETQYF

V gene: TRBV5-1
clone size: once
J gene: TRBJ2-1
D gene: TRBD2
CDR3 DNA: TGCGCCAGCAGCTCATCACCGGGACTAGGTCGGGATGAGCAGTTCTTC
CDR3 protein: CASSSSPGLGRDEQFF

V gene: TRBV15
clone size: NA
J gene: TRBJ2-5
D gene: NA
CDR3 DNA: TGTGCCACCAGCAGAGATCCGTTCGGGGTAGGGGAGACCCAGTACTTC
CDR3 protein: CATSRDPFGVGETQYF

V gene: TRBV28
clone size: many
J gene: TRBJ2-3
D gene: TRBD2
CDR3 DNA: TGTGCCAGCAGGATAGGACTAGCGGTGCTCCCTAGCACAGATACGCAGTATTTT
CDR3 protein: CASRIGLAVLPSTDTQYF

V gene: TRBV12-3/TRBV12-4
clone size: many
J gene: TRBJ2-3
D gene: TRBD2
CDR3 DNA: TGTGCCAGCAGTCCGGGACTAGGCTCTAGCACAGATACGCAGTATTTT
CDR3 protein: CASSPGLGSSTDTQYF

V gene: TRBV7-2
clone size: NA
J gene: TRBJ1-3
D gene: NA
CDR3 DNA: TGTGCCAGCAGCTTAGACCCGGGACTGGGAAACACCATATATTTT
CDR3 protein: CASSLDPGLGNTIYF

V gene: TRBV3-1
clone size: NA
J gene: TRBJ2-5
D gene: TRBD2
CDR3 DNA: TGTGCCAGCAGCCAGGTTAGCGGGAGGTACCAAGAGACCCAGTACTTC
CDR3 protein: CASSQVSGRYQETQYF

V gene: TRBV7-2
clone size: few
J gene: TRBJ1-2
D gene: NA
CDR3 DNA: TGTGCCAGCACCTTACTACAGGGAGCGGGGGTCTATGGCTACACCTTC
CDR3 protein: CASTLLQGAGVYGYTF

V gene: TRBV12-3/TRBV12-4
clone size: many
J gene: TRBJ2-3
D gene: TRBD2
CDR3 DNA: TGTGCCAGCAGTTTCGCTAGCGGTCAGAGGCAGTATTTT
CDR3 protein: CASSFASGQRQYF

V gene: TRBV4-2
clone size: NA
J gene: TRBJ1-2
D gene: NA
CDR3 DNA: TGTGCCAGCAGCCAAGAACGCTCGGGCTACACCTTC
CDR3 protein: CASSQERSGYTF

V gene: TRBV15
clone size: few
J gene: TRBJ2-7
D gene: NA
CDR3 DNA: TGTGCCACCAGCAGAGATGGCTGGACAGCCAGCTCCTACGAGCAGTACTTC
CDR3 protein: CATSRDGWTASSYEQYF

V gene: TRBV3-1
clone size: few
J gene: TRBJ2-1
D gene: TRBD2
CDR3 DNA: TGTGCCAGCAGCCAAGTCCTTCTAGCGGGGAGCTCCTACAATGAGCAGTTCTTC
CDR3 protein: CASSQVLLAGSSYNEQFF

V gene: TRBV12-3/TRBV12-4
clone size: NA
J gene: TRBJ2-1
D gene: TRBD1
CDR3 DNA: TGTGCCAGCAGCTCAATTGACAGGGACCTAACTAATGAGCAGTTCTTC
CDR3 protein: CASSSIDRDLTNEQFF

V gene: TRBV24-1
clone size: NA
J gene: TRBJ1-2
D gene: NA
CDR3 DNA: TGTGCCACCAGTGATTTATGGGAAAATGGCTACACCTTC
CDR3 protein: CATSDLWENGYTF

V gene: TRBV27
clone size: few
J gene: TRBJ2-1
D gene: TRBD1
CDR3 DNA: TGTGCCAGCACCCGGACAGGGAACCCCTACAATGAGCAGTTCTTC
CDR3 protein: CASTRTGNPYNEQFF